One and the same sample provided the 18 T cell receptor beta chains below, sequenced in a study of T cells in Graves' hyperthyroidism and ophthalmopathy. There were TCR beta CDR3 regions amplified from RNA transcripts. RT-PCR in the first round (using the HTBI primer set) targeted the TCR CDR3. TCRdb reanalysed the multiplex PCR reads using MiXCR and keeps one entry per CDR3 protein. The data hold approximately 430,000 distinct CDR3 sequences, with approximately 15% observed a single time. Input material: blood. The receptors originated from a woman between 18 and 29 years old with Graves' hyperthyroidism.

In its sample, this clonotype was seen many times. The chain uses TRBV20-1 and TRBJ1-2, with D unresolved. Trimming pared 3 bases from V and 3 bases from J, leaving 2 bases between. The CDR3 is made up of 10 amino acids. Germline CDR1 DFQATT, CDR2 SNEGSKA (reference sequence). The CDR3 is CSARDYGYTF. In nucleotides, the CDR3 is TGCAGTGCTAGGGACTATGGCTACACCTTC.

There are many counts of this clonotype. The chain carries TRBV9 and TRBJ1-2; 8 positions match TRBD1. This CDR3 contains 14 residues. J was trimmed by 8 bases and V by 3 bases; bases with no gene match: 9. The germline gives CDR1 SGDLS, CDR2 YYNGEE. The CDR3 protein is CASSAFGTGWGYTF. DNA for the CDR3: TGTGCCAGCAGCGCCTTCGGGACAGGATGGGGCTACACCTTC.

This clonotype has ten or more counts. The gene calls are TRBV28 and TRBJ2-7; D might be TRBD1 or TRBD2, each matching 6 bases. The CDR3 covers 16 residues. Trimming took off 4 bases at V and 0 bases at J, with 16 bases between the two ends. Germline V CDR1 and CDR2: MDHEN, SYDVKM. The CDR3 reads CASSSYGGPFSYEQYF. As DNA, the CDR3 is TGTGCCAGCAGTTCATACGGGGGCCCGTTCTCCTACGAGCAGTACTTC.

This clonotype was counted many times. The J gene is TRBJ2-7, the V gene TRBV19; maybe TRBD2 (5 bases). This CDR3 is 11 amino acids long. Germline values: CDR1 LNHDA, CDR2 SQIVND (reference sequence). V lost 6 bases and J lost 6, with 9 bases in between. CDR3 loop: CASRRGSEQYF. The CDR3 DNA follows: TGTGCCAGTAGGAGAGGGTCCGAGCAGTACTTC.

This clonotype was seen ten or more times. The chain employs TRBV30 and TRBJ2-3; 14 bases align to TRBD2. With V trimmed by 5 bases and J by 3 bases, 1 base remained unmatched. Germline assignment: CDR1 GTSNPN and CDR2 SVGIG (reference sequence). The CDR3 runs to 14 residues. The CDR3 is CAWGLAGGTDTQYF. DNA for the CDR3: TGTGCCTGGGGACTAGCGGGGGGAACAGATACGCAGTATTTT.

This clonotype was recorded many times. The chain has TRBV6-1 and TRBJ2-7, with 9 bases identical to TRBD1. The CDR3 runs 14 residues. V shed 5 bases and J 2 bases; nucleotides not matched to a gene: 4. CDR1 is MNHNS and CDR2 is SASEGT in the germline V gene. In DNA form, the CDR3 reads TGTGCCAGCAGTTCCCGGGACAGGGCCTACGAGCAGTACTTC. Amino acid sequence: CASSSRDRAYEQYF.

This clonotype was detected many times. The CDR3 spells CASSLGQGARYEQYF. In nucleotides, the CDR3 is TGTGCCAGCAGTTTAGGACAGGGGGCTCGGTACGAGCAGTACTTC. The rearrangement joins TRBV12-3 or TRBV12-4 to TRBJ2-7; 10 bases match TRBD1. The CDR3 consists of 15 residues. The V gene end was trimmed by 1 base and the J gene end by 4 bases; junction bases not matched to a gene: 4.

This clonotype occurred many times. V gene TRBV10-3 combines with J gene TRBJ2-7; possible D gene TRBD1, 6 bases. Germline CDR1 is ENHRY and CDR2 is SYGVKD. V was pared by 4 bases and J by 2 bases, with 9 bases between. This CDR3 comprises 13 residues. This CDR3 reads CAISVGQTYEQYF. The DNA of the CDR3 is TGTGCCATCAGTGTAGGACAGACCTACGAGCAGTACTTC.

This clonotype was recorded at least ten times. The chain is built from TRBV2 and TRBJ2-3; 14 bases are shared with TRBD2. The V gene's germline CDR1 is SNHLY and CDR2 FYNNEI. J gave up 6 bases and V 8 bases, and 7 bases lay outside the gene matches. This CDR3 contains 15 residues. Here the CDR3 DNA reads TGTGCCAGCGCGGACGGACTAGCGGGAGGCGATACGCAGTATTTT. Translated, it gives CASADGLAGGDTQYF.

CDR3 DNA sequence: TGTGCCAGCAGGGGACACCTGACACTTAACACTGAAGCTTTCTTT. Translated: CASRGHLTLNTEAFF. V and J are TRBV28 and TRBJ1-1, with D tentatively TRBD1 (6 bases). The CDR3 contains 15 residues. V lost 6 bases, J lost 2 bases, and 16 bases lay in between. Germline V gives CDR1 MDHEN, CDR2 SYDVKM.

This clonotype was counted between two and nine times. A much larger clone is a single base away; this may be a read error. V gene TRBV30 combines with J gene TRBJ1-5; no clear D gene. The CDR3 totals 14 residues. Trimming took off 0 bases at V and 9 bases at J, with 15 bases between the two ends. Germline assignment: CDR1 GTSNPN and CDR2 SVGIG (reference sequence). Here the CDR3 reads CAWSVAGAGRPQHF. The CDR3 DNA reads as TGTGCCTGGAGTGTAGCGGGCGCCGGTCGGCCCCAGCATTTT.

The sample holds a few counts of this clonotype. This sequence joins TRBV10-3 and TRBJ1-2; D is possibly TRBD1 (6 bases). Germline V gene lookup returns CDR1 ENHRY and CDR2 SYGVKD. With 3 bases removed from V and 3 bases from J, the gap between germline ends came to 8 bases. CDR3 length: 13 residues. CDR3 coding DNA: TGTGCCATCAGTGAAGACAGGTACTATGGCTACACCTTC. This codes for CAISEDRYYGYTF.

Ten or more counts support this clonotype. CDR3 nucleotides: TGTGCCAGCAGCTTAGGCGGGGGGGAGGCTACCTACGAGCAGTACTTC. This sequence encodes CASSLGGGEATYEQYF. The chain recombines TRBV13 with TRBJ2-7, with TRBD2 matching over 8 bases. This CDR3 comprises 16 residues. Germline assignment: CDR1 PRHDT and CDR2 FYEKMQ (reference sequence). V was pared by 0 bases and J by 2 bases, with 6 bases of the junction left unmatched.

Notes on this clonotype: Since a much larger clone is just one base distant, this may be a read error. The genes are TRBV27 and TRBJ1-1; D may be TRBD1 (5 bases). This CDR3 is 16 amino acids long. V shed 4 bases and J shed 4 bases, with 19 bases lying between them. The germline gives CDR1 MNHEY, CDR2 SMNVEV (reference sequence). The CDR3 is CASSSHAGRGSTEAFF. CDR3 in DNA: TGTGCCAGCAGTTCCCATGCAGGGCGGGGGAGCACTGAAGCTTTCTTT.

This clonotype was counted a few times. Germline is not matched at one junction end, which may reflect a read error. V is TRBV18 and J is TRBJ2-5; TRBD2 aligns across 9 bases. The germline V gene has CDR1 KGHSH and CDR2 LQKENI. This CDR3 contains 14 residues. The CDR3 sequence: CASSPLAGAETQCF. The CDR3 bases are TGTGCCAGCTCACCACTAGCGGGAGCGGAGACCCAGTGCTTC.

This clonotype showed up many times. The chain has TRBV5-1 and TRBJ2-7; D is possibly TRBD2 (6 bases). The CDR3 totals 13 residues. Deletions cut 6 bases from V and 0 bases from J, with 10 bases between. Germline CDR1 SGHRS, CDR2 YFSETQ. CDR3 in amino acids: CASTRENSYEQYF. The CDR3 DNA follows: TGCGCCAGCACCCGGGAGAACTCCTACGAGCAGTACTTC.

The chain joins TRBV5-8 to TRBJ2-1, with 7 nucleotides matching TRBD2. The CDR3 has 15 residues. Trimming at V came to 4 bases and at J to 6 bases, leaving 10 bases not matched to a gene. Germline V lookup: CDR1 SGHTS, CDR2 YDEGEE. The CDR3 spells CASSGPATSPNEQFF. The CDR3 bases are TGTGCCAGCAGCGGCCCCGCGACTAGCCCCAATGAGCAGTTCTTC.

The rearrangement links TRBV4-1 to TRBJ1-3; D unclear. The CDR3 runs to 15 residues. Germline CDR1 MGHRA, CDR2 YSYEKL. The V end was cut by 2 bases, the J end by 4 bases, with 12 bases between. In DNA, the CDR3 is TGCGCCAGCAGCCAACCGGAGGCGGGGGGAAACACCATATATTTT. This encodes CASSQPEAGGNTIYF.